The clone carrying this T cell receptor (beta chain) was seen only a few times. Its antigen is as yet unknown. The sample comes from a study of T-cell memory formation after mild COVID-19. About the research overall: Clustering of TCRs was largely donor specific.

TCRdb re-derived calls from the 5' RACE reads in MiXCR, one entry per CDR3 protein. The data show around 150,000 distinct CDR3 sequences, 13% to 15% seen once. The study, taken as a whole, reports: Nothing showed for sure that second-wave clones peaking on day 37 were SARS-CoV-2 specific. Pre-infection memory contained some responding clones, which suggested that cross-reactive memory had joined.

Sequences were obtained from PBMCs or a T cell subset sorted from them (not recorded which). The receptor was derived from an adult woman who had mild COVID-19 (a few samples of this study predate the infection). Cell type and time point are not known.

CDR3 nucleotide sequence: TGTGCCGTATCGGACGGGATCTACGAGCAGTACTTC. Translated: CAVSDGIYEQYF. The gene calls are TRBV10-3 and TRBJ2-7; a weak D match, TRBD2 (5 bases). Germline values: CDR1 ENHRY, CDR2 SYGVKD. The CDR3 has 12 amino acids. The V gene lost 11 bases and the J gene lost 3 bases, with 14 bases spanning the gap.